This section outlines one T cell receptor beta chain sequence together with its context. Antigen unknown. The entry originates in a study of OX40 agonist ivuxolimab in advanced cancers. Broader study findings: The mean number of expanded clones was higher in CD8+ T cells than in CD4+.

Repertoires were generated with immunoSEQ multiplex PCR, while TCRdb's copy carries only in-frame clones and drops some. Of 60,000 or so clones in the sample, roughly 86% were seen once. The CDR3 runs 12 residues. V dropped 5 bases and J dropped 6 bases, with 10 bases sitting between them. From germline, CDR1 is LNHDA and CDR2 SQIVND (reference sequence). This sequence joins TRBV19 and TRBJ1-1, with TRBD1 as a possible D gene (5 bases). This receptor was taken from an adult with an advanced solid tumor such as melanoma, head and neck, liver or kidney cancer. The material sequenced was CD4+ or CD8+ T cells sorted from blood, taken in a trial of the OX40 agonist ivuxolimab. DNA of the CDR3: TGTGCCAGTAGTGCGGGGGTATCTGAAGCTTTCTTT. Protein product: CASSAGVSEAFF.